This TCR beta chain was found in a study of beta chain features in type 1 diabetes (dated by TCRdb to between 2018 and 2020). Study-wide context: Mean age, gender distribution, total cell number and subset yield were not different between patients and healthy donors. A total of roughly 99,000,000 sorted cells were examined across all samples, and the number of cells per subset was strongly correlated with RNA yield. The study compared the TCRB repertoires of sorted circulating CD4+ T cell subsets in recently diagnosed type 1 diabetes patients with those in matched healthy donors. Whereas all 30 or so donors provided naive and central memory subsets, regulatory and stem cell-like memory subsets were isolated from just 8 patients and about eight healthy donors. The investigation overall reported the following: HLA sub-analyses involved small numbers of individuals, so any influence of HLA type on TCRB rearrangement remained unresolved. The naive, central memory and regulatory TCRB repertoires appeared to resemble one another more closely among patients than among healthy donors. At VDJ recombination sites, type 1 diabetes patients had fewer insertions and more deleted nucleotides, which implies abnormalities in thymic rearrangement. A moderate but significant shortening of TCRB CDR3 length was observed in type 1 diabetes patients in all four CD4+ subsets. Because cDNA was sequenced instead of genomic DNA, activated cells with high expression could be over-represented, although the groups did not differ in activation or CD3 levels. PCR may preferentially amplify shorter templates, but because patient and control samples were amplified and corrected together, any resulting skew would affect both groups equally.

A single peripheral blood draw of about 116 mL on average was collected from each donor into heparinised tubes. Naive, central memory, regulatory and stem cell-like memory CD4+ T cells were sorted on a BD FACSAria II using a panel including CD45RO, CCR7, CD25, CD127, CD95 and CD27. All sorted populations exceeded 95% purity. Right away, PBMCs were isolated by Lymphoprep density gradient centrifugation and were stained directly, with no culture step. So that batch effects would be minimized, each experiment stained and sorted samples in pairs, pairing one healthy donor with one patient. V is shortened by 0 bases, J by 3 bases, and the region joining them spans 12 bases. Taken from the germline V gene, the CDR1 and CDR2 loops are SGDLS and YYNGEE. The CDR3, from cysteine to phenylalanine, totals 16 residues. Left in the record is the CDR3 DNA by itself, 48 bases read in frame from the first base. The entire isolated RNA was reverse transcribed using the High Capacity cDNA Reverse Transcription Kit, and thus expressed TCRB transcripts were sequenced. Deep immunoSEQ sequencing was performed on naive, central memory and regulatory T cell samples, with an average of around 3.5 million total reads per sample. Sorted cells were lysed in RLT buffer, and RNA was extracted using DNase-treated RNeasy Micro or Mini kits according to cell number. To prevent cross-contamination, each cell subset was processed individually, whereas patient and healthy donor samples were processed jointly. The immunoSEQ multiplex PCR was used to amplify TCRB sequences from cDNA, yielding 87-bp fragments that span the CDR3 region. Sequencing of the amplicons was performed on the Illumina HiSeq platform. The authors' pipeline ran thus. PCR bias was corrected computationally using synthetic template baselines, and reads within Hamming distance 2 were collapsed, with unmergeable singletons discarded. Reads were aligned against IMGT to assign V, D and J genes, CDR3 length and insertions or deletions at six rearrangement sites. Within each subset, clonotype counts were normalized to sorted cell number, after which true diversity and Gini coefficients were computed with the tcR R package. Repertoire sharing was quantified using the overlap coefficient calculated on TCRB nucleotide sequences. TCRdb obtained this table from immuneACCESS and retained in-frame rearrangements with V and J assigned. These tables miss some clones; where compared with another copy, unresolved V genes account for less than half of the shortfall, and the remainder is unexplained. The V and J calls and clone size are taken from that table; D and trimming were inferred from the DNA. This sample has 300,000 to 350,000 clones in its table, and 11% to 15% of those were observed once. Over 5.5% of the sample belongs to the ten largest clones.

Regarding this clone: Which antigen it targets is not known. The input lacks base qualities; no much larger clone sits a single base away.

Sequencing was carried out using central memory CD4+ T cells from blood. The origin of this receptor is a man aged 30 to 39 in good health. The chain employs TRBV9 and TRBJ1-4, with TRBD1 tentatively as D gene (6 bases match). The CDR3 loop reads CASSVGTGLANEKLFF. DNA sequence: TGTGCCAGCAGCGTAGGCACAGGGTTGGCTAATGAAAAACTGTTTTTT. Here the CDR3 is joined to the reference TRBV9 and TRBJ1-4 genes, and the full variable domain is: DSGVTQTPKHLITATGQRVTLRCSPRSGDLSVYWYQQSLDQGLQFLIQYYNGEERAKGNILERFSAQQFPDLHSELNLSSLELGDSALYFCASSVGTGLANEKLFFGSGTQLSVL.